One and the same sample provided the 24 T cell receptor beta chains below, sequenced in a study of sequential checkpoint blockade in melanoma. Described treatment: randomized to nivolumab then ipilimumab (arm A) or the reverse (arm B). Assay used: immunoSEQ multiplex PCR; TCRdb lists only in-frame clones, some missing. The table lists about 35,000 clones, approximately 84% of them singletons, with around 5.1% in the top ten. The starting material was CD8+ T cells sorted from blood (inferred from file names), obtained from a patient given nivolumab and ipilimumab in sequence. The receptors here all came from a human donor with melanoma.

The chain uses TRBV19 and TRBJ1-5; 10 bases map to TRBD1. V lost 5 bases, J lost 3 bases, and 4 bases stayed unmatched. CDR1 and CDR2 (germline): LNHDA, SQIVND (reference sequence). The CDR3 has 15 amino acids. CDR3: CASSWDRGHNQPQHF. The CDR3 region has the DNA TGTGCCAGTAGTTGGGACAGGGGCCACAATCAGCCCCAGCATTTT.

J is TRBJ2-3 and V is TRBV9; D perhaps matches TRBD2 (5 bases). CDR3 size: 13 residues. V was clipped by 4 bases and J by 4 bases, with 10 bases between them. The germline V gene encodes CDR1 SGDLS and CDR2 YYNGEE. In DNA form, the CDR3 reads TGTGCCAGCAGCTCCCTCGGGGCAGATACGCAGTATTTT. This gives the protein CASSSLGADTQYF. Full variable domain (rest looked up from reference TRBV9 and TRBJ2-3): DSGVTQTPKHLITATGQRVTLRCSPRSGDLSVYWYQQSLDQGLQFLIQYYNGEERAKGNILERFSAQQFPDLHSELNLSSLELGDSALYFCASSSLGADTQYFGPGTRLTVL.

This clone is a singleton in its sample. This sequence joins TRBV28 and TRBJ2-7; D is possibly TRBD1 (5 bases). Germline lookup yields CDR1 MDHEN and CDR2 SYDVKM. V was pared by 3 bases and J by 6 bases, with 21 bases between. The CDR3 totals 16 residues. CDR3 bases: TGTGCCAGCAGTTTGGTATTCGCACAGGTTGTTTGCGAGCAGTACTTC. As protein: CASSLVFAQVVCEQYF.

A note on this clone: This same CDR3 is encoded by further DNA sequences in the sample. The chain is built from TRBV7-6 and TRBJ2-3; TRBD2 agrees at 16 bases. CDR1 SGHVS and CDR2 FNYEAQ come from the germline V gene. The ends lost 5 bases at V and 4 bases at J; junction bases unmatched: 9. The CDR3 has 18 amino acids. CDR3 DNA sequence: TGTGCCAGCAGCCGGGGACTAGCGGGGGGGCCAGGGGCAGATACGCAGTATTTT. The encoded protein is CASSRGLAGGPGADTQYF.

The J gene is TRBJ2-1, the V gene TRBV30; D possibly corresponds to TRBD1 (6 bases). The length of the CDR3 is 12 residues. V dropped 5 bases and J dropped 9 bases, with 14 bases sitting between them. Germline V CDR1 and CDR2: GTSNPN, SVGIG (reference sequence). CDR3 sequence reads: CAWSTTGTEQFF. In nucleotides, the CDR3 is TGTGCCTGGTCTACCACAGGGACTGAGCAGTTCTTC.

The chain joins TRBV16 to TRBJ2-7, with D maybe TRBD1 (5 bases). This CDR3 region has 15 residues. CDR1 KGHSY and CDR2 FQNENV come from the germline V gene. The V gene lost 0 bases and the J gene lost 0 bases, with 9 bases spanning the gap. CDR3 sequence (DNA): TGTGCCAGCAGCCAATCATCCAGGGCCTCCTACGAGCAGTACTTC. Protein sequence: CASSQSSRASYEQYF.

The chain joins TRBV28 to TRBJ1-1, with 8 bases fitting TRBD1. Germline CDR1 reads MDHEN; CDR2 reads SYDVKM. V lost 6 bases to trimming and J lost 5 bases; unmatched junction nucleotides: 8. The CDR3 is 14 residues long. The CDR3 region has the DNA TGTGCCAGCAGGCCACAGGGGGGAGTTACTGAAGCTTTCTTT. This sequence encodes CASRPQGGVTEAFF.

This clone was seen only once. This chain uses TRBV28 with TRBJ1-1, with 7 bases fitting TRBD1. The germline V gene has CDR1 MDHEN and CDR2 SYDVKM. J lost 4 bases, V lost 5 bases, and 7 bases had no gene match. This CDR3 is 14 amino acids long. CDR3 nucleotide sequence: TGTGCCAGCAGTACAGGGACAGTGAGCACTGAAGCTTTCTTT. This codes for CASSTGTVSTEAFF.

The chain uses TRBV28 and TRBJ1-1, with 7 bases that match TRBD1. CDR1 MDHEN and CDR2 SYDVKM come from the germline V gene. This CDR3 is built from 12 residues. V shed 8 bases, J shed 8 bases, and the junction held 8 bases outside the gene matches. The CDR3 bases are TGTGCCAGCCGATTGGGACAGACGGAAGCTTTCTTT. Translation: CASRLGQTEAFF. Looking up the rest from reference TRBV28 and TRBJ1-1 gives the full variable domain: DVKVTQSSRYLVKRTGEKVFLECVQDMDHENMFWYRQDPGLGLRLIYFSYDVKMKEKGDIPEGYSVSREKKERFSLILESASTNQTSMYLCASRLGQTEAFFGQGTRLTVV.

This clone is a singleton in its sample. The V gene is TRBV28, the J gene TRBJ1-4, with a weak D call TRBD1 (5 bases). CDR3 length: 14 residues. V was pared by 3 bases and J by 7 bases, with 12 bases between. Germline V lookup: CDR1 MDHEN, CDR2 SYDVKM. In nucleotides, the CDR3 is TGTGCCAGCAGTTTCCCGGGGGTGGGTGAAAAACTGTTTTTT. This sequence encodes CASSFPGVGEKLFF.

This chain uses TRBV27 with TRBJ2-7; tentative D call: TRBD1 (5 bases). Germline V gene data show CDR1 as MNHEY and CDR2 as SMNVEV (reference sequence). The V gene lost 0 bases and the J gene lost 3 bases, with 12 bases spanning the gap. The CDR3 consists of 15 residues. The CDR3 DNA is TGTGCCAGCAGTTTATCGTGGCAGGGCCACTACGAGCAGTACTTC. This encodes CASSLSWQGHYEQYF.

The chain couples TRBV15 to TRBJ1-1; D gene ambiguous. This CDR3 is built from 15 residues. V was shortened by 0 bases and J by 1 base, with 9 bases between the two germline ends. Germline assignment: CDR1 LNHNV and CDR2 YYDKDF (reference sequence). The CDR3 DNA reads TGTGCCACCAGCAGAGACAGGTCCCCGAACACTGAAGCTTTCTTT. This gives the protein CATSRDRSPNTEAFF.

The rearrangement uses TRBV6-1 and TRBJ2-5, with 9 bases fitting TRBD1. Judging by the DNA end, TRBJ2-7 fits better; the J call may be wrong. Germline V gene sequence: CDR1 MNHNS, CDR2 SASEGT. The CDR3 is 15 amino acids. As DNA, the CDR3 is TGTGCCAGCAGTGAACCGCCGGGACAGGGAGTCGAGCAGTACTTC. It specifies CASSEPPGQGVEQYF.

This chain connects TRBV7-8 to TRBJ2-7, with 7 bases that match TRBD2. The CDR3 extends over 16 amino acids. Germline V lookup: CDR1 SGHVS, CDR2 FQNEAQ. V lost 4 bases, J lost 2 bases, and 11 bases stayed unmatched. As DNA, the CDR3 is TGTGCCAGCAGCTCGCCTTTGCGGGAGCTTGCCTACGAGCAGTACTTC. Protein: CASSSPLRELAYEQYF.

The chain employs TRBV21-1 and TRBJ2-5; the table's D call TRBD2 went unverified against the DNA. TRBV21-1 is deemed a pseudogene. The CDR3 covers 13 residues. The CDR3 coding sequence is TGTGCCAGCAGCAATAAGGGGAGGGAGACCCAGTACTTC. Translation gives CASSNKGRETQYF.

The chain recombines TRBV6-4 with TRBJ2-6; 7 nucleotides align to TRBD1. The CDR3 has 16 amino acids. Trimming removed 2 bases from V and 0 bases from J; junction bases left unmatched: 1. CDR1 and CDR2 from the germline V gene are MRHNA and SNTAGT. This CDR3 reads CASSDRTGSGANVLTF. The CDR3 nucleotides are TGTGCCAGCAGTGACCGGACAGGCTCTGGGGCCAACGTCCTGACTTTC.

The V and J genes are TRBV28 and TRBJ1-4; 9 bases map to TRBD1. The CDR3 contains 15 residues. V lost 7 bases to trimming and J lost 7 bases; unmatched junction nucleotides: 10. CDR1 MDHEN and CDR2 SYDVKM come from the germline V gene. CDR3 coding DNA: TGTGCCAGCACCTTTACCTGGACAGGGGCTGAAAAACTGTTTTTT. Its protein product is CASTFTWTGAEKLFF. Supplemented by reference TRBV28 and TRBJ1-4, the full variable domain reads DVKVTQSSRYLVKRTGEKVFLECVQDMDHENMFWYRQDPGLGLRLIYFSYDVKMKEKGDIPEGYSVSREKKERFSLILESASTNQTSMYLCASTFTWTGAEKLFFGSGTQLSVL.

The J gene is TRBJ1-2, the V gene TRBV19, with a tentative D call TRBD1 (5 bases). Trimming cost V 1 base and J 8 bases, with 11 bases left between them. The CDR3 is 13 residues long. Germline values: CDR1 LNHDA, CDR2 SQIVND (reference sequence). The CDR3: CASSIVTRDGYTF. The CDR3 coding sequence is TGTGCCAGTAGTATAGTTACGCGGGACGGCTACACCTTC.

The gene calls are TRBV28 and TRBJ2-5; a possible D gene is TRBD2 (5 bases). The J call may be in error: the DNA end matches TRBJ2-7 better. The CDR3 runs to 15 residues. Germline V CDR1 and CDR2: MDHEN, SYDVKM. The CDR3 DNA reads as TGTGCCAGCAGTTTAGGAGCGGAGACGGGTTACGAGCAGTACTTC. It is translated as CASSLGAETGYEQYF.

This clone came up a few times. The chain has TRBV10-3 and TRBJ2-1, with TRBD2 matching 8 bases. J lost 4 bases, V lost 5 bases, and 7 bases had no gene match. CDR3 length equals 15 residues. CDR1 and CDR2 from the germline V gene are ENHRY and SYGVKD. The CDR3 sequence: CAISTTAGDYNEQFF. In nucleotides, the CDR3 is TGTGCCATCAGTACAACAGCGGGAGATTACAATGAGCAGTTCTTC.

CDR3 sequence (DNA): TGTGCCAGCAGTCGAGGACAGGCGAACACTGAAGCTTTCTTT. Translated: CASSRGQANTEAFF. This chain connects TRBV2 to TRBJ1-1; 7 positions agree with TRBD1. CDR3 length equals 14 residues. With 5 bases clipped from V and 1 base from J, the junction kept 4 bases outside the gene matches. Germline V CDR1 and CDR2: SNHLY, FYNNEI.

The CDR3 reads CASRDTHRDEQYF. In nucleotides, the CDR3 is TGTGCCAGCCGTGACACGCACCGCGACGAGCAGTACTTC. V gene TRBV27 combines with J gene TRBJ2-7; no firm D call. CDR3 length: 13 residues. V was shortened by 8 bases and J by 5 bases, with 16 bases between the two germline ends. Germline CDR1 reads MNHEY; CDR2 reads SMNVEV (reference sequence).

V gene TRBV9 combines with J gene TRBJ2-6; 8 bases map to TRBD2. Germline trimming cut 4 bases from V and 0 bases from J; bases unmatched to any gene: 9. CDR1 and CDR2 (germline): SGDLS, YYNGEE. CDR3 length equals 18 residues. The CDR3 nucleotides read TGTGCCAGCAGCCCCAGCGGGAGCTTAATCTCTGGGGCCAACGTCCTGACTTTC. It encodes CASSPSGSLISGANVLTF.

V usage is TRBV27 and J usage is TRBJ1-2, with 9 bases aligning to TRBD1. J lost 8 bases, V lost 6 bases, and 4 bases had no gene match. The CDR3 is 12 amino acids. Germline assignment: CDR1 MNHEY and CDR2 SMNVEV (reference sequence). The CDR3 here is CASRDRGGGYTF. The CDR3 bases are TGTGCCAGCAGGGACAGGGGCGGGGGCTACACCTTC.